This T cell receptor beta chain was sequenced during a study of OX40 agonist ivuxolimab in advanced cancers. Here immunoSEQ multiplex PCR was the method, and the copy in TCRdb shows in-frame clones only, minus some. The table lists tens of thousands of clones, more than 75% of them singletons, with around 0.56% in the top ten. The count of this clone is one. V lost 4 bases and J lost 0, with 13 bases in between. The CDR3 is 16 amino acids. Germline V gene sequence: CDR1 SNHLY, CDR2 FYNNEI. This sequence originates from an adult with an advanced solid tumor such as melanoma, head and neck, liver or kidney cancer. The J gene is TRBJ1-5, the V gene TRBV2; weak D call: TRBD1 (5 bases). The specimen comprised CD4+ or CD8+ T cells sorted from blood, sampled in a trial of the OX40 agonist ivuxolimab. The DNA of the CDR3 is TGTGCCAGCAGTGTACGGGGGTTCGATAGCAATCAGCCCCAGCATTTT. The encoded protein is CASSVRGFDSNQPQHF.